What follows is one TCR beta chain and its context. The entry originates in a study of Ad26.COV2.S vaccination and SARS-CoV-2 variants. Treatment meaning: around 19 received Ad26.COV2.S at low or high dose, single or two shots; about 5 received placebo; per-sample allocation not given. Collection of samples fell on day 63 after the first vaccine or placebo injection. Sequencing used immunoSEQ multiplex PCR; TCRdb keeps in-frame clones, though not all of them. This sample has hundreds of thousands of clones, with 89% found just once. V was cut by 2 bases and J by 5 bases, with 10 bases left in between. The CDR3 runs 13 residues. Germline CDR1 and CDR2: SGHTA and FQGNSA.

This chain uses TRBV7-2 with TRBJ2-7; perhaps TRBD2 as D (5 bases). This TCR came from a person between 18 and 60 years old who received the Ad26.COV2.S COVID-19 vaccine or a placebo. The material sequenced was peripheral blood, taken in a trial of Ad26.COV2.S vaccine versus placebo. DNA for the CDR3: TGTGCCAGCAGCTTACTCCTAGCCCACGAGCAGTACTTC. Protein sequence: CASSLLLAHEQYF.